This TCR beta chain comes out of a study of tumor-infiltrating lymphocytes in primary liver carcinoma. Study observations and caveats: Tumor region pairs showed greater overlap than either tumor-adjacent or tumor-blood pairs did. A fraction of only about 8-24% of top clones appeared in all five tumor regions.

Germline V gene data show CDR1 as SEHNR and CDR2 as FQNEAQ (reference sequence). The CDR3 runs 13 residues. Total RNA amounting to 500 ng was the source from which TCR beta cDNA was made with a constant-region primer. A slightly modified ARM-PCR protocol with three nested multiplex PCR rounds produced these TCR beta libraries. Researchers ran the first two PCR rounds for approximately 10 cycles each with TRBV1-TRBV30 forward primers and a C-beta reverse primer. From the multiplex PCR reads, TCRdb called clonotypes with MiXCR, one entry per CDR3 protein. Among over 25,000 distinct CDR3 sequences listed, over 60% were seen once. Total RNA and DNA came together from about 21-30 mg of bulk tissue without cell sorting. No treatment had been given to the patients, who were chronically infected with HBV. This clonotype was recorded at least ten times. The antigen is undetermined. The junction does not match germline at one end; this may be a read error.

The sample taken for sequencing was liver tumor tissue from sampling region 3. The subset: tumor region T3, left-lateral pole. The clonotype originates from a man aged 35-49 years with primary liver carcinoma and hepatitis B virus infection. V usage is TRBV7-9 and J usage is TRBJ2-2, with a weak D call TRBD2 (5 bases). The CDR3 sequence: CASSSEITGEPFF. The CDR3 bases are TGTGCCAGCAGCTCCGAGATCACCGGGGAGCCGTTTTTT.